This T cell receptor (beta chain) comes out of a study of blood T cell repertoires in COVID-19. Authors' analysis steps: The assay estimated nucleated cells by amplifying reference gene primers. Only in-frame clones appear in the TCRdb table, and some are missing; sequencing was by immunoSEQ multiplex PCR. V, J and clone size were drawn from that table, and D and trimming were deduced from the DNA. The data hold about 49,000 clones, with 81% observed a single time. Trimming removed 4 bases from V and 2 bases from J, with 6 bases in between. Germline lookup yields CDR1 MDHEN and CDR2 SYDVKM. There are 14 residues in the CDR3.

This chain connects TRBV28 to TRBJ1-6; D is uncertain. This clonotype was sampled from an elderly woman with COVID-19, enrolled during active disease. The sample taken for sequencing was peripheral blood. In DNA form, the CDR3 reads TGTGCCAGCAGTTCCCGGGCCTATAATTCACCCCTCCACTTT. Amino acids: CASSSRAYNSPLHF.